A selection of T cell receptor beta chains follows, all from one sample in a study of vaccination effects on CD4 cells after COVID-19. Their antigen targets remain unknown. The assay was immunoSEQ multiplex PCR, and TCRdb's table has in-frame clones only and misses some. The profile shows approximately 82,000 clones, around 76% of them singletons. The material sequenced was CD4+ T cells from PBMCs cultured with HCoV-229E spike peptides, taken before COVID-19 vaccination. These receptors all come from a human donor who received a COVID-19 vaccine. Both conserved end residues are part of each CDR3. Fields, in order: J gene, D gene, clone size, V gene, CDR3 length, CDR3 protein, CDR3 DNA. The D gene is left open where the match is weak. Clone size is not always given. Where it is, it says once, few, many or a class for expanded clones.

TRBJ2-1 TRBD2 NA TRBV14 16 CASSQVIGTTYNEQFF TGTGCCAGCAGCCAGGTCATCGGGACTACCTACAATGAGCAGTTCTTC
TRBJ2-2 NA few TRBV6-2/TRBV6-3 15 CASSYGTANTGELFF TGTGCCAGCAGTTATGGGACGGCGAACACCGGGGAGCTGTTTTTT
TRBJ1-4 NA NA TRBV7-8 14 CASSLGSTGEKLFF TGTGCCAGCAGCTTAGGGTCTACCGGAGAAAAACTGTTTTTT
TRBJ2-1 NA once TRBV6-5 14 CASSYRGPTGEQFF TGTGCCAGCAGTTACCGGGGACCGACTGGTGAGCAGTTCTTC
TRBJ2-1 TRBD2 NA TRBV2 13 CASSSGGSNEQFF TGTGCCAGCAGTAGCGGGGGGAGTAATGAGCAGTTCTTC
TRBJ2-3 TRBD2 NA TRBV7-8 16 CASSSSSGGAPDTQYF TGTGCCAGCAGCTCCTCTAGCGGGGGGGCCCCAGATACGCAGTATTTT
TRBJ2-2 NA NA TRBV6-2/TRBV6-3 15 CASSYRGRSNGELFF TGTGCCAGCAGTTACAGGGGCAGGTCAAACGGGGAGCTGTTTTTT
TRBJ1-1 NA NA TRBV7-8 16 CASSLNRDAMNTEAFF TGTGCCAGCAGCTTAAACAGGGACGCGATGAACACTGAAGCTTTCTTT
TRBJ1-3 NA NA TRBV19 15 CASRWDGASGNTIYF TGTGCCAGTAGATGGGACGGGGCGTCTGGAAACACCATATATTTT
TRBJ1-5 NA NA TRBV10-3 15 CAISESSTPNQPQHF TGTGCCATCAGTGAGTCGTCGACTCCGAATCAGCCCCAGCATTTT
TRBJ2-1 TRBD2 NA TRBV19 16 CASSIGRGGGINEQFF TGTGCCAGTAGTATAGGGAGGGGCGGGGGTATTAATGAGCAGTTCTTC
TRBJ2-5 TRBD2 NA TRBV19 14 CASSRAGGQETQYF TGTGCCAGTAGTAGGGCGGGGGGCCAAGAGACCCAGTACTTC
TRBJ1-5 TRBD1 NA TRBV3-1/TRBV3-2 15 CASSRTGTGDQPQHF TGTGCCAGCAGCCGCACCGGGACAGGGGATCAGCCCCAGCATTTT
TRBJ1-1 TRBD1 NA TRBV6-6 15 CASSPVGQGDTEAFF TGTGCCAGCAGCCCTGTGGGACAGGGGGACACTGAAGCTTTCTTT
TRBJ1-1 NA NA TRBV29-1 14 CSVDKGYKGTEAFF TGCAGCGTTGATAAAGGGTATAAGGGCACTGAAGCTTTCTTT
TRBJ1-4 NA NA TRBV18 20 CASSPKGGRAQRATNEKLFF TGTGCCAGCTCACCAAAGGGGGGCAGGGCCCAACGTGCAACTAATGAAAAACTGTTTTTT
TRBJ2-1 NA NA TRBV5-1 13 CASSLISGNEQFF TGCGCCAGCAGCTTAATCTCGGGAAATGAGCAGTTCTTC
TRBJ2-1 TRBD2 NA TRBV5-6 16 CASGGIIAGAHNEQFF TGTGCCAGCGGAGGGATCATAGCGGGGGCCCACAATGAGCAGTTCTTC
TRBJ1-6 TRBD1 NA TRBV18 16 CASSPLDRGGNSPLHF TGTGCCAGCTCACCTCTTGACAGGGGTGGTAATTCACCCCTCCACTTT
TRBJ2-5 NA NA TRBV5-1 16 CASSPGVTGLQETQYF TGCGCCAGCAGCCCCGGGGTTACGGGGCTACAAGAGACCCAGTACTTC
TRBJ1-5 NA few TRBV12-3/TRBV12-4 13 CASTGGGNQPQHF TGTGCCAGCACCGGGGGTGGTAATCAGCCCCAGCATTTT
TRBJ2-3 NA NA TRBV29-1 14 CSVPRSEVTDTQYF TGCAGCGTTCCCCGGTCAGAGGTGACAGATACGCAGTATTTT
TRBJ1-5 NA NA TRBV24-1 15 CATSDPRTVDQPQHF TGTGCCACCAGTGACCCTAGGACGGTTGATCAGCCCCAGCATTTT
TRBJ1-5 NA NA TRBV5-6 14 CASSLYSPNQPQHF TGTGCCAGCAGCTTGTACAGCCCGAATCAGCCCCAGCATTTT
TRBJ2-5 NA NA TRBV12-3/TRBV12-4 13 CASSFYRAETQYF TGTGCCAGCAGTTTCTACAGGGCTGAGACCCAGTACTTC
TRBJ1-6 NA NA TRBV5-5 13 CASSSAVNSPLHF TGTGCCAGCAGCTCGGCGGTTAATTCACCCCTCCACTTT
TRBJ1-5 NA NA TRBV28 17 CASSLWEGGRGNQPQHF TGTGCCAGCAGTTTATGGGAGGGGGGCCGGGGCAATCAGCCCCAGCATTTT
TRBJ1-5 NA NA TRBV6-6 16 CASSPNRDVGNQPQHF TGTGCCAGCAGTCCCAACAGGGATGTTGGCAATCAGCCCCAGCATTTT
TRBJ2-1 TRBD2 once TRBV10-3 15 CAISELAGGYNEQFF TGTGCCATCAGTGAGCTAGCGGGGGGATACAATGAGCAGTTCTTC
TRBJ2-2 NA once TRBV11-3 14 CASSSGLATGELFF TGTGCCAGCAGCTCAGGCCTGGCAACCGGGGAGCTGTTTTTT
TRBJ1-4 NA NA TRBV6-5 14 CASGKDRSSEKLFF TGTGCCAGCGGAAAAGACAGGAGCTCTGAAAAACTGTTTTTT
TRBJ2-2 NA once TRBV6-6 14 CASSRGSGTGELFF TGTGCCAGCAGCAGGGGTTCAGGCACCGGGGAGCTGTTTTTT
TRBJ2-5 NA NA TRBV27 13 CASSPPLQETQYF TGTGCCAGCAGTCCACCGCTCCAAGAGACCCAGTACTTC